The sequence of this T cell receptor (beta chain) was determined in a study of Ad26.COV2.S vaccination and SARS-CoV-2 variants. About the research overall: Administration of Ad26.COV2.S was intramuscular, either once or twice 56 days apart. Study-wide results and limits: Responses of T cells in total may have been underestimated by the TCR breadth and depth analyses.

Germline CDR1 SQVTM, CDR2 ANQGSEA. The CDR3 sequence is 17 residues long. V lost 2 bases, J lost 0 bases, and 17 bases lay in between. The treatment denotes: some 20 received Ad26.COV2.S at low or high dose, single or two shots; about 5 received placebo; per-sample allocation not given. It was on day 63 after the first vaccine or placebo injection that samples were taken. Vaccination employed an Ad26 vector expressing the Wuhan-strain SARS-CoV-2 spike. As for this clone: No antigen is known for it.

The data were produced by immunoSEQ multiplex PCR, yet TCRdb's version contains in-frame clones alone and is incomplete. The sample yields roughly 680,000 clones, around 90% seen once. This chain uses TRBV29-1 with TRBJ2-4; D is possibly TRBD1 (5 bases). The specimen was peripheral blood, collected in a trial of Ad26.COV2.S vaccine versus placebo. This clonotype was obtained from a person aged 18-60 years who received the Ad26.COV2.S COVID-19 vaccine or a placebo. The CDR3 nucleotides are TGCAGCGTTGAACAACAACAGGCTACTCTAGCCAAAAACATTCAGTACTTC. It is translated as CSVEQQQATLAKNIQYF.